The source of this T cell receptor (beta chain) is a study of lymphopenia after photon versus proton radiotherapy. Study-wide points: Photon-treated patients lost naive T cells and TCR diversity; proton-treated stayed stable.

Assay used: immunoSEQ multiplex PCR; TCRdb lists only in-frame clones, some missing. The table records about 45,000 clones, approximately 83% of them present only once. Germline assignment: CDR1 SGDLS and CDR2 YYNGEE. V lost 3 bases and J 0 bases, leaving 7 bases between the germline ends. CDR3 size: 13 residues. About this clone: Its antigen remains unknown.

The gene calls are TRBV9 and TRBJ2-7; D not resolved. The material was peripheral blood, obtained from a patient treated with photon-based radiotherapy. This TCR derives from a middle-aged man with gastric cancer. The CDR3 coding sequence is TGTGCCAGCAGCGACCCGAGCTCCTACGAGCAGTACTTC. It is translated as CASSDPSSYEQYF.